Listed here are 20 T cell receptor beta chains from one sample, sequenced in a study of CD8 T cells in Susac syndrome. Random hexamers served to reverse transcribe roughly 0.45 to 1 ug RNA. MiXCR was run by TCRdb on the immunoSEQ multiplex PCR reads, yielding one entry per CDR3 protein. The repertoire has around 280,000 distinct CDR3 sequences, roughly 85% of them found once; the top ten carry over 0.1%. The source material was CD8+ T cells from PBMCs. Receptors were obtained from a human donor with multiple sclerosis.

The sample holds a few counts of this clonotype. The chain is built from TRBV29-1 and TRBJ2-7, with D perhaps TRBD2 (5 bases). CDR1 and CDR2 from the germline V gene are SQVTM and ANQGSEA. Trimming pared 6 bases from V and 3 bases from J, leaving 15 bases between. The CDR3 loop spans 13 amino acids. The DNA for the CDR3 is TGCAGCGTGGGAGTCTCGCCCCACTACGAGCAGTACTTC. As protein: CSVGVSPHYEQYF.

The chain links TRBV20-1 to TRBJ2-7; D may be TRBD2 (6 bases). From germline, CDR1 is DFQATT and CDR2 SNEGSKA (reference sequence). There are 12 residues in the CDR3. V lost 0 bases and J 4 bases, leaving 7 bases between the germline ends. The CDR3 sequence is CSARDSGYEQYF. The DNA for the CDR3 is TGCAGTGCTAGAGATAGCGGTTACGAGCAGTACTTC.

Comments on this clonotype: The germline gene is not matched at one end of the junction; a read error may be the cause. V gene TRBV28 combines with J gene TRBJ2-7, with a possible D match to TRBD2 (6 bases). This CDR3 region has 13 residues. The V gene's germline CDR1 is MDHEN and CDR2 SYDVKM. CDR3 coding DNA: TGTGCCAGCAACCACATTGCGGGGTACGGGCAGTACTTC. Its translation is CASNHIAGYGQYF.

CDR3 in DNA: TGTGCCAGCAGTACTCCCGGAGAGGAAGAGACAGATACGCAGTATTTT. As protein: CASSTPGEEETDTQYF. V is TRBV28 and J is TRBJ2-3, with D uncertain. This CDR3 comprises 16 residues. CDR1 and CDR2 from the germline V gene are MDHEN and SYDVKM. V shed 5 bases and J shed 3 bases, with 18 bases lying between them.

This rearrangement joins TRBV27 to TRBJ2-1; 9 bases fit TRBD2. Germline V gives CDR1 MNHEY, CDR2 SMNVEV (reference sequence). The CDR3 is 14 amino acids. Germline trimming cut 7 bases from V and 10 bases from J; bases unmatched to any gene: 11. The CDR3 DNA reads TGTGCCAGCAAAATACTAGCGGGCTCGGGGGAGCAGTTCTTC. This codes for CASKILAGSGEQFF.

This chain links TRBV3-1 with TRBJ2-5; D gene unclear. Germline V gives CDR1 LGHDT, CDR2 YNNKEL (reference sequence). The V and J ends lost 3 bases and 3 bases respectively, with 14 bases between them. CDR3 size: 15 residues. The CDR3 sequence: CASSHLWANEETQYF. The DNA for the CDR3 is TGTGCCAGCAGCCACCTTTGGGCAAATGAAGAGACCCAGTACTTC.

The gene calls are TRBV5-1 and TRBJ2-7; TRBD1 aligns across 7 bases. Germline V gene lookup returns CDR1 SGHRS and CDR2 YFSETQ. Germline trimming cut 4 bases from V and 2 bases from J; bases unmatched to any gene: 9. The CDR3 contains 15 residues. The CDR3 coding sequence is TGCGCCAGCAGCCCACCCCCGGGACAGCCCTACGAGCAGTACTTC. Translating gives CASSPPPGQPYEQYF.

V usage is TRBV9 and J usage is TRBJ1-2; 7 bases map to TRBD1. The CDR3 spans 16 residues. V lost 3 bases and J lost 6; bases outside the gene matches: 14. Per the germline V gene, CDR1 is SGDLS and CDR2 is YYNGEE. CDR3 bases: TGTGCCAGCAGCGACCCGAGCACAGGGGAGGTGGATGGCTACACCTTC. Its protein is CASSDPSTGEVDGYTF.

This clonotype was recorded many times. The rearrangement uses TRBV7-9 and TRBJ2-1; no reliable D call. This CDR3 has 10 residues. V lost 5 bases and J lost 10, with 6 bases in between. Germline CDR1 and CDR2: SEHNR and FQNEAQ (reference sequence). CDR3 coding DNA: TGTGCCAGCAGCCCTAGGGAGCAGTTCTTC. Its protein product is CASSPREQFF.

This clonotype was seen more than once but under ten times. The chain is built from TRBV10-3 and TRBJ2-1; D could derive from TRBD1 or TRBD2 (6 bases each). This CDR3 contains 14 residues. The germline V gene encodes CDR1 ENHRY and CDR2 SYGVKD. The V gene lost 7 bases and the J gene lost 7 bases, with 17 bases spanning the gap. As DNA, the CDR3 is TGTGCCATCATGGGACTGGGGGCGAGGAATGAGCAGTTCTTC. The encoded protein is CAIMGLGARNEQFF.

V gene TRBV28 combines with J gene TRBJ2-3, with 8 bases matching TRBD2. After removal of 7 bases from V and 4 bases from J, the junction contained 7 bases not matched to a gene. Germline CDR1 and CDR2: MDHEN and SYDVKM. The CDR3 covers 14 residues. This chain's CDR3 is CASTISGTADTQYF. In DNA form, the CDR3 reads TGTGCCAGCACCATTAGCGGGACCGCAGATACGCAGTATTTT.

V is TRBV15 and J is TRBJ2-7; possible D gene TRBD2, 6 bases. V lost 0 bases and J 5 bases, leaving 14 bases between the germline ends. Germline loops: CDR1 LNHNV, CDR2 YYDKDF (reference sequence). The CDR3 consists of 15 residues. This CDR3 reads CATSRDRGGAHEQYF. CDR3 in DNA: TGTGCCACCAGCAGAGATCGAGGAGGGGCCCACGAGCAGTACTTC.

The rearrangement links TRBV9 to TRBJ2-5; the match to TRBD1 covers 7 bases. The V gene end was trimmed by 3 bases and the J gene end by 2 bases; junction bases not matched to a gene: 4. The length of the CDR3 is 14 residues. The germline gives CDR1 SGDLS, CDR2 YYNGEE. CDR3 sequence reads: CASSGQGLQETQYF. The CDR3 coding sequence is TGTGCCAGCAGCGGACAGGGCCTACAAGAGACCCAGTACTTC.

A single count supports this clonotype. V and J are TRBV4-1 and TRBJ2-3; perhaps D is TRBD1 or TRBD2 (5 bases each). The CDR3 loop spans 15 amino acids. The V gene lost 0 bases and the J gene lost 2 bases, with 9 bases spanning the gap. Germline lookup yields CDR1 MGHRA and CDR2 YSYEKL. CDR3 loop: CASSQERDLTDTQYF. The CDR3 DNA reads as TGCGCCAGCAGCCAAGAGAGGGACCTCACAGATACGCAGTATTTT.

The chain is built from TRBV2 and TRBJ2-7; D possibly uses TRBD1 or TRBD2 (6 bases each). The germline V gene has CDR1 SNHLY and CDR2 FYNNEI. The CDR3 is made up of 15 amino acids. V was cut by 5 bases and J by 2 bases, with 16 bases left in between. This chain's CDR3 is CASSRGHQGAYEQYF. CDR3 bases: TGTGCCAGCAGTCGGGGGCACCAGGGAGCCTACGAGCAGTACTTC.

The chain carries TRBV19 and TRBJ1-5, with 8 bases matching TRBD1. The germline gives CDR1 LNHDA, CDR2 SQIVND (reference sequence). Losses at the gene ends were 2 bases for V and 2 bases for J; bases not matched to a gene: 2. The CDR3 consists of 15 residues. Written as DNA, the CDR3 is TGTGCCAGTAGTATACTGACAGGGGGCAATCAGCCCCAGCATTTT. It is translated as CASSILTGGNQPQHF. Filled out from reference TRBV19 and TRBJ1-5, the complete variable domain reads DGGITQSPKYLFRKEGQNVTLSCEQNLNHDAMYWYRQDPGQGLRLIYYSQIVNDFQKGDIAEGYSVSREKKESFPLTVTSAQKNPTAFYLCASSILTGGNQPQHFGDGTRLSIL.

The rearrangement uses TRBV5-1 and TRBJ1-2; the D is unclear. Germline CDR1 SGHRS, CDR2 YFSETQ. The CDR3 sequence is 14 residues long. V was clipped by 4 bases and J by 4 bases, with 14 bases between them. CDR3 protein: CASSRGTHGYGYTF. The CDR3 nucleotides read TGCGCCAGCAGCCGCGGTACCCACGGCTATGGCTACACCTTC.

The gene calls are TRBV7-9 and TRBJ2-7; TRBD2 matches at 12 bases. Germline trimming cut 1 base from V and 7 bases from J; bases unmatched to any gene: 5. CDR3 length equals 15 residues. Germline V CDR1 and CDR2: SEHNR, FQNEAQ (reference sequence). The CDR3 coding sequence is TGTGCCAGCAGCTTAGGACTAGCGGGAGTCGGAGAGCAGTACTTC. Translated, it gives CASSLGLAGVGEQYF.

The V and J genes are TRBV27 and TRBJ2-7; D is perhaps TRBD1 (6 bases). Germline assignment: CDR1 MNHEY and CDR2 SMNVEV (reference sequence). The CDR3 runs to 14 residues. V gave up 2 bases and J gave up 3 bases, with 11 bases separating them. As DNA, the CDR3 is TGTGCCAGCAGTTTAGCAAGGGGGAACTACGAGCAGTACTTC. Residues: CASSLARGNYEQYF.

The rearrangement joins TRBV6-4 to TRBJ1-1; D uncertain. The CDR3 loop spans 13 amino acids. The V gene's germline CDR1 is MRHNA and CDR2 SNTAGT. V gave up 2 bases and J gave up 3 bases, with 7 bases separating them. The CDR3, as DNA: TGTGCCAGCAGTGACAATAGGTACACTGAAGCTTTCTTT. Residues: CASSDNRYTEAFF.